The clone carrying this T cell receptor beta chain came up a few times. The V gene end was trimmed by 0 bases and the J gene end by 9 bases; junction bases not matched to a gene: 5. The CDR3 extends over 15 amino acids. This sample stems from a study of cytomegalovirus exposure and HLA in healthy donors. Study information: Among 398 genotyped donors, about 83% fell in the Caucasian-associated ancestry cluster.

A multiplex PCR was run with 60 Vbeta primers and 13 Jbeta primers. Libraries were prepared by immunoSEQ multiplex PCR; TCRdb keeps only in-frame clonotypes and omits some of them. The data hold some 90,000 clones, with approximately 70% observed a single time. This chain joins TRBV5-3 and TRBJ2-1; 11 positions agree with TRBD2. TRBV5-3 is an open reading frame whose function is uncertain. The sequence was collected from a man in his forties or fifties in good health and CMV-seronegative. Sequencing was done on a sample of PBMCs. For the CDR3, the DNA is TGTGCCAGAAGCTTGGGACTAGCGGGACCGACTGAGCAGTTCTTC. It yields the protein CARSLGLAGPTEQFF.